The present T cell receptor beta chain was sequenced within a study of T cell repertoires in cytomegalovirus infection. At the level of the study: A matching HLA type, together with CMV infection, was signaled by public TCR beta signatures.

Trimming shortened V by 5 bases and J by 7 bases, and 6 bases separated the two germline ends. CDR1 and CDR2 from the germline V gene are MNHEY and SMNVEV (reference sequence). This CDR3 contains 11 residues. TCRdb reprocessed the reads via MiXCR and lists one record per CDR3 protein. The sample records roughly 600,000 distinct CDR3 sequences, 20% to 25% being singletons. This clonotype has at least ten counts. This receptor was obtained from a human donor in good health (CMV status not recorded). Some clones in this sample may be carry-over from other donors' samples. Sequenced sample: CD8+ T cells from PBMCs. The rearrangement uses TRBV27 and TRBJ2-1, with D uncertain. The CDR3 reads CASSNWNEQFF. CDR3 in DNA: TGTGCCAGCAGTAATTGGAATGAGCAGTTCTTC.